This T cell receptor (beta chain) came from a study of blood T cell repertoires in COVID-19 (dated by TCRdb to about 2020). Broadly, across the study: Samples covering the acute and convalescent phases of COVID-19 were provided by collaborators in the United States, Italy and Spain. The prospective study material was composed of cDNA or gDNA derived from T cells, B-cell-depleted T cells, or PBMCs. Subjects who had been exposed to COVID-19, were actively infected with it, or had recovered from it provided the deeply sampled blood TCRbeta repertoires that made up the dataset. The repertoires were made available in a free public database intended to serve as a resource for research on the immune response to SARS-CoV-2. The samples were drawn from the first 160 participants of the ongoing ImmuneRACE study and from 950 to 1,500 subjects provided by 6 global collaborators. Sample metadata almost always included a de-identified subject ID, COVID-19 status, age in years and sex. Where HLA class I and class II types were available, the types were taken from metadata supplied by the sample provider, not from assay-based typing.

The collaborating institutions used their own protocols to collect whole blood in K2EDTA tubes. For TCRbeta analysis, collaborator samples were shipped as frozen whole blood, as isolated PBMCs, or as DNA extracted from either sample type. Broad study findings and their caveats: The amount of clinical and demographic metadata varied by source and participant and was provided uncurated.

In regard to this clone: Its target antigen remains unknown. There are no base qualities to consult, and no much larger clone falls within one base.

The immunoSEQ Assay, a bias-controlled multiplex PCR, was used to amplify TCRbeta CDR3 regions from genomic DNA. As for the original processing: Within the assay, amplification of reference gene primers was used to estimate how many nucleated cells each sample contained. To quantify the absolute abundance of each unique TCRbeta CDR3 rearrangement, sequence reads were collapsed and filtered. Productive Simpson clonality was computed per sample as the square root of Simpson's diversity index over productive rearrangements. TCRdb limited this immuneACCESS table to in-frame rearrangements with V and J called. A share of clones is missing; checked studies link under half to unresolved V genes, and the rest is unexplained. For V, J and clone size, that table is used; D and trimming come from the DNA. Across this sample there are 150,000 or so clones, with 81% seen only once. The top ten clonotypes cover 6.5% to 8.5% of the sample.

CDR1 and CDR2 are read off the germline V gene as SGHVS and FQNEAQ. Cut back by 4 bases and 1 base, the V and J ends lie 10 bases apart. Taken from cysteine to phenylalanine, the CDR3 has 14 residues. This entry keeps only the CDR3 DNA: 42 bases, framed from base 1. The receptor chain draws on TRBV7-8 and TRBJ1-1; the D gene is perhaps TRBD1, on 5 matching bases. Sequences were obtained from peripheral blood. The TCR comes from a human donor with acute or convalescent COVID-19. The donor label of this sample is uncertain. The CDR3 reads CASSYATGNTEAFF. The DNA sequence is given as TGTGCCAGCAGCTACGCTACAGGGAACACTGAAGCTTTCTTT. Here the CDR3 is joined to the reference TRBV7-8 and TRBJ1-1 genes, and the full variable domain is: GAGVSQSPRYKVAKRGQDVALRCDPISGHVSLFWYQQALGQGPEFLTYFQNEAQLDKSGLPSDRFFAERPEGSVSTLKIQRTQQEDSAVYLCASSYATGNTEAFFGQGTRLTVV.